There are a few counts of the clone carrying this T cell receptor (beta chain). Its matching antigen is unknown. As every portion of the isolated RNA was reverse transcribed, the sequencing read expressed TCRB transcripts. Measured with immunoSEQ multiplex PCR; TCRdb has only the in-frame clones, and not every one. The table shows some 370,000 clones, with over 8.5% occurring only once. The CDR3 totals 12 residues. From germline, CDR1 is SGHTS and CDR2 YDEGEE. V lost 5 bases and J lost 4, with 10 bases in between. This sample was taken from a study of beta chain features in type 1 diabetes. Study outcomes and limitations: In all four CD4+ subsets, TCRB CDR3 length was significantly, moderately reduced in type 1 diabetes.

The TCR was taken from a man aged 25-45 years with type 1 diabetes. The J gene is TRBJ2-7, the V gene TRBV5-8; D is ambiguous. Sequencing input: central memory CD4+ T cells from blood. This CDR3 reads CASSGDGYEQYF. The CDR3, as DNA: TGTGCCAGCAGTGGAGACGGGTACGAGCAGTACTTC.